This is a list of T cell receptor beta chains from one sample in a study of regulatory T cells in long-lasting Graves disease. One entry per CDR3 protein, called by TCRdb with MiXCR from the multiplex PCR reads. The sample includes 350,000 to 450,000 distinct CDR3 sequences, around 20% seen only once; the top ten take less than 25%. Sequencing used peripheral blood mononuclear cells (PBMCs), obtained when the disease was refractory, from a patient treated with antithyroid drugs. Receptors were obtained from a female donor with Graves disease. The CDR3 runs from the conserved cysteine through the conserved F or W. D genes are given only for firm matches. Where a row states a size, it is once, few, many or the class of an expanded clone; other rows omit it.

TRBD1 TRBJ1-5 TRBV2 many CASSMAGGWSNQPQHF TGTGCCAGCAGTATGGCAGGGGGCTGGAGCAATCAGCCCCAGCATTTT
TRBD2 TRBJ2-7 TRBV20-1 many CSARRTSGDYEQYF TGCAGTGCGCGCCGGACTAGCGGGGACTACGAGCAGTACTTC
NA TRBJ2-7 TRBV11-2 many CASREQADSYEQYF TGTGCCAGCAGGGAGCAAGCGGACTCCTACGAGCAGTACTTC
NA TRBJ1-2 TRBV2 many CASSEGGNYGYTF TGTGCCAGCAGTGAAGGGGGGAACTATGGCTACACCTTC
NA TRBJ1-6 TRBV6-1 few CASSPPSSGFSLLHF TGTGCCAGCAGTCCCCCTTCGTCAGGGTTTTCACTCCTCCACTTT
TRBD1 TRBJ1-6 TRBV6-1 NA CASSRLTGGPNSPLHF TGTGCCAGCAGCCGTCTCACAGGGGGACCTAATTCACCCCTCCACTTT
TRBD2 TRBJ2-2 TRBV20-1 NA CSARDSGRAPDGELFF TGCAGTGCTAGAGATAGCGGGAGGGCCCCGGACGGGGAGCTGTTTTTT
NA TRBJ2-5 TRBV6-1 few CASSITGLQYQETQYF TGTGCCAGCAGTATAACAGGGCTCCAGTACCAAGAGACCCAGTACTTC
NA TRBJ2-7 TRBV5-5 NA CASSFVGPGGGEQYF TGTGCCAGCAGCTTTGTTGGGCCGGGTGGAGGCGAGCAGTACTTC
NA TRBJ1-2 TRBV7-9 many CASSLLSGSEGNGYTF TGTGCCAGCAGCTTATTGTCTGGCAGTGAGGGGAATGGCTACACCTTC
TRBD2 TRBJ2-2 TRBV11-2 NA CASSLSAGGHTGELFF TGTGCCAGCAGCTTATCTGCGGGAGGCCACACCGGGGAGCTGTTTTTT
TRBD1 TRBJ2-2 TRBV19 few CASSIRQGTNTGELFF TGTGCCAGTAGTATACGACAGGGAACAAACACCGGGGAGCTGTTTTTT
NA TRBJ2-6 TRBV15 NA CATSRGPLGTGANVLTF TGTGCCACCAGCAGAGGCCCCCTCGGGACAGGGGCCAACGTCCTGACTTTC
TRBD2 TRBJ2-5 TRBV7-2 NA CASSLGLAVVKETQYF TGTGCCAGCAGCCTCGGACTAGCGGTAGTTAAAGAGACCCAGTACTTC
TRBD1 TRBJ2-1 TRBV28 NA CASSHRGSYNEQFF TGTGCCAGCAGTCACAGGGGTTCCTACAATGAGCAGTTCTTC
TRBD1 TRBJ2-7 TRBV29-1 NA CSAKSGTGPFGEQYF TGCAGCGCTAAATCCGGGACAGGGCCTTTTGGCGAGCAGTACTTC
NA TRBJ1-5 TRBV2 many CASSETTVSNQPQHF TGTGCCAGCAGTGAAACGACGGTTTCCAATCAGCCCCAGCATTTT
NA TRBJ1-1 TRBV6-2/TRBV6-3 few CASSPGDKFNTEAFF TGTGCCAGCAGTCCAGGAGACAAATTTAACACTGAAGCTTTCTTT
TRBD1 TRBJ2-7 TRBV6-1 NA CASSPQGAVIYEQYF TGTGCCAGCAGTCCTCAGGGGGCAGTGATATACGAGCAGTACTTC
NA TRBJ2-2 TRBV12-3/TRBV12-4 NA CASSPLGGKRPSGELFF TGTGCCAGCAGTCCCCTAGGTGGAAAACGGCCTAGCGGGGAGCTGTTTTTT
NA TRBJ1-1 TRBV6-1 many CASIRRPANTEAFF TGTGCCAGCATCCGAAGACCCGCGAACACTGAAGCTTTCTTT
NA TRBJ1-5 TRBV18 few CASSPLRVYSNQPQHF TGTGCCAGCTCACCACTCAGAGTCTATAGCAATCAGCCCCAGCATTTT
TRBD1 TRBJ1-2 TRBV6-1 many CASTRTGLNGYTF TGTGCCAGCACCCGGACAGGGCTGAATGGCTACACCTTC
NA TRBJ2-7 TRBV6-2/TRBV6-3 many CASSYDYEQYF TGTGCCAGCAGTTACGATTACGAGCAGTACTTC
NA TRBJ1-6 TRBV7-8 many CASSLDSNNSPLHF TGTGCCAGCAGCTTGGACAGCAATAATTCACCCCTCCACTTT
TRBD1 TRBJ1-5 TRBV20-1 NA CSADSRDRNQPQHF TGCAGTGCTGATTCCCGGGACAGAAATCAGCCCCAGCATTTT
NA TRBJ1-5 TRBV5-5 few CASSPRHLNQPQHF TGTGCCAGCAGCCCCAGACACCTCAATCAGCCCCAGCATTTT
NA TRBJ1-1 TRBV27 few CASSLSTSAWGTEAFF TGTGCCAGCAGTTTGTCCACTTCGGCCTGGGGAACTGAAGCTTTCTTT
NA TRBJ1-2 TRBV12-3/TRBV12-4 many CASRGVGGGYTF TGTGCCAGCAGGGGGGTAGGCGGTGGCTACACCTTC
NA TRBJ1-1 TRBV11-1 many CASSLGWGTEAFF TGTGCCAGCAGTTTGGGGTGGGGAACTGAAGCTTTCTTT
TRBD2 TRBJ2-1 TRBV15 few CATRRLAGLDNEQFF TGTGCCACCAGGAGACTAGCGGGATTGGACAATGAGCAGTTCTTC
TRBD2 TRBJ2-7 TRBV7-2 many CASSLVASGISYEQYF TGTGCCAGCAGCTTAGTTGCTAGCGGGATCAGCTACGAGCAGTACTTC
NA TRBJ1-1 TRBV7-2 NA CASSLVGWGPGTEAFF TGTGCCAGCAGCTTAGTAGGCTGGGGGCCTGGCACTGAAGCTTTCTTT
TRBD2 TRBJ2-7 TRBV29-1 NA CSVLAGGYEQYF TGCAGCGTCTTAGCGGGAGGCTACGAGCAGTACTTC
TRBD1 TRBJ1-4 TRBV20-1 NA CSAETEDRAGGKLFF TGCAGTGCTGAAACTGAAGACAGGGCCGGGGGAAAACTGTTTTTT
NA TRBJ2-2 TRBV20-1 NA CSARPVATRDTGELFF TGCAGTGCTAGACCCGTCGCGACGAGGGACACCGGGGAGCTGTTTTTT
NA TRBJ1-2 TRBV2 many CASKGDQAHGYTF TGTGCCAGCAAAGGGGACCAAGCCCATGGCTACACCTTC
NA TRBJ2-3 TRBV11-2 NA CASSLDLGASGSRSTDTQYF TGTGCCAGCAGCTTAGATCTGGGGGCTAGCGGTTCTCGTAGCACAGATACGCAGTATTTT
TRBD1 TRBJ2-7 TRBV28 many CASSSGGSSYEQYF TGTGCCAGCAGCTCAGGGGGTAGCTCCTACGAGCAGTACTTC
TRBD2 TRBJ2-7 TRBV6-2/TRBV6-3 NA CASGLWLAGVWSYEQYF TGTGCCAGCGGGTTATGGCTAGCGGGAGTTTGGTCCTACGAGCAGTACTTC
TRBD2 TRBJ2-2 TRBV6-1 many CASRVLLAGGRTGELFF TGTGCCAGCAGAGTTTTACTAGCGGGAGGTCGAACCGGGGAGCTGTTTTTT
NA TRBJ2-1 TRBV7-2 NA CASSLGVGNEQFF TGTGCCAGCAGCTTGGGCGTGGGCAATGAGCAGTTCTTC
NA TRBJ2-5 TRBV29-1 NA CSVEFLPTYF TGCAGCGTTGAATTCCTTCCGACTTACTTC